One and the same sample provided the 4 T cell receptor beta chains below, sequenced in a study of technical replicates of blood from four donors. Generated by immunoSEQ multiplex PCR, the TCRdb table keeps only in-frame clones and is missing some. Among about 85,000 clones listed, roughly 94% were seen once. Sequences were obtained from T cells isolated from PBMCs. These receptors were obtained from a human donor in good health.

V and J are TRBV7-9 and TRBJ2-1; 8 bases map to TRBD2. The CDR3 covers 18 residues. Looked up from germline, CDR1 is SEHNR and CDR2 is FQNEAQ (reference sequence). Trimming at V came to 5 bases and at J to 5 bases, leaving 17 bases not matched to a gene. The DNA for the CDR3 is TGTGCCAGCAGCCAGGAACGGCGGGGTAGCGGGACCAACAATGAGCAGTTCTTC. It translates to CASSQERRGSGTNNEQFF.

The chain couples TRBV29-1 to TRBJ1-2; D perhaps matches TRBD1 (6 bases). Per the germline V gene, CDR1 is SQVTM and CDR2 is ANQGSEA. Trimming took 4 bases from V and 2 from J, leaving 17 bases between them. CDR3 length equals 15 residues. CDR3 coding DNA: TGCAGCGTTGTGGGGAACAGGGTCATCAACTATGGCTACACCTTC. Residues: CSVVGNRVINYGYTF.

The genes are TRBV13 and TRBJ2-2; D may be TRBD1 (6 bases). The length of the CDR3 is 17 residues. The germline gives CDR1 PRHDT, CDR2 FYEKMQ (reference sequence). Between the trimmed V and J ends, which lost 5 bases and 6 bases, there was a span of 22 bases. The CDR3 nucleotides read TGTGCCAGCAGCCCCCGGGACCCCGGGAAGGGGGCCGGGGAGCTGTTTTTT. It codes for CASSPRDPGKGAGELFF.

The chain couples TRBV4-1 to TRBJ2-1; possibly TRBD2 for D (6 bases). V lost 0 bases and J 4 bases, leaving 19 bases between the germline ends. CDR3 length: 18 residues. From germline, CDR1 is MGHRA and CDR2 YSYEKL. The CDR3 sequence is CASSQEPGGSGLYNEQFF. The DNA of the CDR3 is TGCGCCAGCAGCCAAGAGCCTGGGGGTAGCGGACTATACAATGAGCAGTTCTTC.